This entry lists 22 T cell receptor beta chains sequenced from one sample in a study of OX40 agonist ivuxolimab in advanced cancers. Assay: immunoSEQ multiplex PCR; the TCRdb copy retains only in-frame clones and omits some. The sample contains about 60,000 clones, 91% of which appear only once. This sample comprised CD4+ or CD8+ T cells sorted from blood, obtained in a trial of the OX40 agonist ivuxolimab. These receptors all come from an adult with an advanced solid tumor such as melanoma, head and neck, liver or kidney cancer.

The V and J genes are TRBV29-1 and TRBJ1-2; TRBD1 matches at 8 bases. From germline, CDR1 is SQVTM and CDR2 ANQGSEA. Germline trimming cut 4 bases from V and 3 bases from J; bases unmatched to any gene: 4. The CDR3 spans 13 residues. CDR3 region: CSVVDREDYGYTF. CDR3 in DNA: TGCAGCGTTGTGGACAGGGAAGACTATGGCTACACCTTC.

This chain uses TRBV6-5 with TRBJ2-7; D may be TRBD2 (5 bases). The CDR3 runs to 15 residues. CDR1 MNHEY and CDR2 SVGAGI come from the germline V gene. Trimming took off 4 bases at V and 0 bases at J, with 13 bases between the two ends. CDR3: CASSLLPGSSYEQYF. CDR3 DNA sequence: TGTGCCAGCAGTTTACTACCGGGAAGCTCCTACGAGCAGTACTTC.

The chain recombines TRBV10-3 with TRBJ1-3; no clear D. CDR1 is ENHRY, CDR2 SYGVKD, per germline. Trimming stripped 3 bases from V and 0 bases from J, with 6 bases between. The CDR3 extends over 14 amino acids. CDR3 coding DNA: TGTGCCATCAGTGACGGCAGCTCTGGAAACACCATATATTTT. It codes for CAISDGSSGNTIYF.

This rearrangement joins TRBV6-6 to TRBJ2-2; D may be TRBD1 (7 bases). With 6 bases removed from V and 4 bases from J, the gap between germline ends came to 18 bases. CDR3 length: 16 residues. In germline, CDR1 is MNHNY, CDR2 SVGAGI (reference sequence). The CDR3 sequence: CASSPLRQGGTGELFF. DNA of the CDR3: TGTGCCAGCAGCCCACTCCGACAGGGAGGCACCGGGGAGCTGTTTTTT.

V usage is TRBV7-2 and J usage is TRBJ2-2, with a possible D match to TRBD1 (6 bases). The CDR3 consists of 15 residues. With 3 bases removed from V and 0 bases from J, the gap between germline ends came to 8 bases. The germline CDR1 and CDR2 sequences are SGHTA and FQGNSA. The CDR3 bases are TGTGCCAGCAGCTTGAGGACAGCGAACACCGGGGAGCTGTTTTTT. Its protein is CASSLRTANTGELFF.

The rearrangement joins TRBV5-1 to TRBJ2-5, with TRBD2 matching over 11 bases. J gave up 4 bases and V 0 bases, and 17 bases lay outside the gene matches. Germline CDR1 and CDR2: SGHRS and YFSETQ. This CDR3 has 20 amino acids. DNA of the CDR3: TGCGCCAGCAGCTTGGGGGTCTTACTAGCGGGAGTGTCCGGCCGAGAGACCCAGTACTTC. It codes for CASSLGVLLAGVSGRETQYF.

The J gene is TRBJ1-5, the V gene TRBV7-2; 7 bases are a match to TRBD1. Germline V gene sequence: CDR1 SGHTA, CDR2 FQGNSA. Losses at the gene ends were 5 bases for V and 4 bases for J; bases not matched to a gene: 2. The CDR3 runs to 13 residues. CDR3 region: CASSTDRNQPQHF. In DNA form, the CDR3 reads TGTGCCAGCAGCACGGACAGGAATCAGCCCCAGCATTTT.

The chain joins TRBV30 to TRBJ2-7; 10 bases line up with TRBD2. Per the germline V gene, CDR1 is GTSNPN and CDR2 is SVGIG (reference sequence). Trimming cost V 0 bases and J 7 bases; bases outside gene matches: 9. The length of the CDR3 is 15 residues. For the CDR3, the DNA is TGTGCCTGGAGTGTAGGGCTAGCGGGAGCTGGGGAGCAGTACTTC. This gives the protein CAWSVGLAGAGEQYF.

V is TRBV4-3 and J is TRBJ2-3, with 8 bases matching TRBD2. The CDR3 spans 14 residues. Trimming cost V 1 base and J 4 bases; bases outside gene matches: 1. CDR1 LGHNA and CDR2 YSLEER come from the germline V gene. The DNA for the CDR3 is TGCGCCAGCAGCCAAGCTAGCGGGTCAGATACGCAGTATTTT. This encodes CASSQASGSDTQYF.

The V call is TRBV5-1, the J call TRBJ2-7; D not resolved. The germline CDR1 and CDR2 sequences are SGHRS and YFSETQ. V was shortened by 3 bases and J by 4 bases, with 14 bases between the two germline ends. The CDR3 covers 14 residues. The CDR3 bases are TGCGCCAGCAGCTATACCGTAACGGGTTACGAGCAGTACTTC. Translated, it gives CASSYTVTGYEQYF.

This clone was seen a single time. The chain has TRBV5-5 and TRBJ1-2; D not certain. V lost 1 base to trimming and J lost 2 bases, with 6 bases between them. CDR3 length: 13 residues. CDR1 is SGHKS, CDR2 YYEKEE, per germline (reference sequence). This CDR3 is CASSLQMNYGYTF. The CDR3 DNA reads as TGTGCCAGCAGCTTGCAGATGAACTATGGCTACACCTTC.

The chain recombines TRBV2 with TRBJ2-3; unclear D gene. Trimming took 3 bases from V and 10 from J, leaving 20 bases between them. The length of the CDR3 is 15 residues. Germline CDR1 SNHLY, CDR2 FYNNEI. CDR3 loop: CASSDTRADLGSQYF. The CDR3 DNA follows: TGTGCCAGCAGTGATACCCGCGCTGATCTCGGGTCGCAGTATTTT.

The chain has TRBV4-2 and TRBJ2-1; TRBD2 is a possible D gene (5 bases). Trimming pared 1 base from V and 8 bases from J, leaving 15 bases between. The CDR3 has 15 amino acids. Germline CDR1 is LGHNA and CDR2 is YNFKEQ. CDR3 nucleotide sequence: TGTGCCAGCAGCCAAGTGAGAGGGTTTGTGGATGAGCAGTTCTTC. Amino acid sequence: CASSQVRGFVDEQFF.

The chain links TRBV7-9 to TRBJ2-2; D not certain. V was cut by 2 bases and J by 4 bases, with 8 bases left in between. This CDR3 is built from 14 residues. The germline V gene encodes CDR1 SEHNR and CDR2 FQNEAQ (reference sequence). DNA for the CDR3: TGTGCCAGCAGCTTATTGGCAGTCACCGGGGAGCTGTTTTTT. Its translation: CASSLLAVTGELFF.

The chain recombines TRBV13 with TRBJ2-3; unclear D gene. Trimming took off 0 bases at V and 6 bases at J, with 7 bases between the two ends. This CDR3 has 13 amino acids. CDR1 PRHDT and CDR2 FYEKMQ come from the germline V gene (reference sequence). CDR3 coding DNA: TGTGCCAGCAGCTTAGGGATCGGGGATACGCAGTATTTT. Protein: CASSLGIGDTQYF.

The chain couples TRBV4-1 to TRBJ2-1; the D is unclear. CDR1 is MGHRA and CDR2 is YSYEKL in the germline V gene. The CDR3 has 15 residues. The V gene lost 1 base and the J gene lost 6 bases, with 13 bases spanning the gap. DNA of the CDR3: TGCGCCAGCAGCCAAGGGGATAGCTCCGGCAATGAGCAGTTCTTC. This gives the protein CASSQGDSSGNEQFF.

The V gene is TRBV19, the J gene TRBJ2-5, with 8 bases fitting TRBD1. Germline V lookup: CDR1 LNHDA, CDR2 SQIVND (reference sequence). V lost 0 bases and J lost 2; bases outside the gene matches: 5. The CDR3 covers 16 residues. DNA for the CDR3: TGTGCCAGTAGTATAGATCTAACAGGGGGGCAAGAGACCCAGTACTTC. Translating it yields CASSIDLTGGQETQYF.

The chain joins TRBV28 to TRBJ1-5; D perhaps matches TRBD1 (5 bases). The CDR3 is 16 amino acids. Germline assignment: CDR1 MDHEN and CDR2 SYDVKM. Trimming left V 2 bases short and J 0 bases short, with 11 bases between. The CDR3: CASSLGQFNSNQPQHF. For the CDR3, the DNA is TGTGCCAGCAGTTTAGGACAATTTAATAGCAATCAGCCCCAGCATTTT.

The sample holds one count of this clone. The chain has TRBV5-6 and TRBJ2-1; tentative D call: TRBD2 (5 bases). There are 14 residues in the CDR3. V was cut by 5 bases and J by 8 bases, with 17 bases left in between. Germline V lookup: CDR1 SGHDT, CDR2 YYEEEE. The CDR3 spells CASRPVGEKHEQFF. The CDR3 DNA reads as TGTGCCAGCAGGCCAGTTGGGGAGAAGCATGAGCAGTTCTTC.

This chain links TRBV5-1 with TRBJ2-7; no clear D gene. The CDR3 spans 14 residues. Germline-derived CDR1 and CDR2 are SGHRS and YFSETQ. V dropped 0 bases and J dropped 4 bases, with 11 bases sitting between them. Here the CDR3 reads CASSLGDTPYEQYF. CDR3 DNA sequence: TGCGCCAGCAGCTTGGGAGACACTCCATACGAGCAGTACTTC.

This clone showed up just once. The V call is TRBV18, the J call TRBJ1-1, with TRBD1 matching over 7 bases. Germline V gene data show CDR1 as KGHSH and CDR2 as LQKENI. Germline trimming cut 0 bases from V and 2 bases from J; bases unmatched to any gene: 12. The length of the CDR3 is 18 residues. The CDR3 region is CASSPPGQAGGINTEAFF. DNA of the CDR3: TGTGCCAGCTCACCACCCGGACAGGCCGGAGGGATAAACACTGAAGCTTTCTTT.

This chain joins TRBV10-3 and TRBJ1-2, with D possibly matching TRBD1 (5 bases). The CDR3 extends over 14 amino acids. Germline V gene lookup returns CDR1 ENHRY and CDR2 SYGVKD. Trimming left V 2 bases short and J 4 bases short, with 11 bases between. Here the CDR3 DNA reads TGTGCCATCAGTGAGGGGGACCAGCGCTATGGCTACACCTTC. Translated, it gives CAISEGDQRYGYTF.